The source of this T cell receptor (beta chain) is a study of shared T cell receptors in the human thymus. V was cut by 5 bases and J by 4 bases, with 17 bases left in between. The CDR3 consists of 15 residues. CDR1 and CDR2 from the germline V gene are SGHAT and FQNNGV. This table comes from immunoSEQ multiplex PCR, and its TCRdb copy is limited to in-frame clones, with some not included. Of 540,000 or so clones listed, roughly 74% are singletons. These data were also reused for a study on human thymus T cells. That paper adds: Resections removed during corrective heart surgery provided the thymus tissue used. Apparent bias marked the V and J gene usage of thymic and blood repertoires. Related research described strongly overlapping thymic repertoires in unrelated people.

Material for sequencing was thymocytes. This sequence originates from a boy less than two years old with a congenital heart defect. The gene calls are TRBV11-2 and TRBJ1-2; D gene unclear. CDR3 protein: CASSTLLGGAYGYTF. The CDR3, as DNA: TGTGCCAGCAGCACCCTCCTCGGAGGTGCCTATGGCTACACCTTC.